Below, 21 T cell receptor beta chains from the same sample are listed, as sequenced in a study of cytomegalovirus exposure and HLA in healthy donors. Researchers ran the PCR with 60 Vbeta and 13 Jbeta primers. TCRdb's copy holds only in-frame clones and misses some; the assay was immunoSEQ multiplex PCR. The sample includes 150,000 to 200,000 clones, approximately 72% of them seen just once. Sequenced input: PBMCs. These receptors all stem from a human donor in good health.

This sequence joins TRBV9 and TRBJ1-6; no definite D call. The V end lost 8 bases, the J end lost 7 bases, and 16 bases lay between the germline ends. The CDR3 extends over 14 amino acids. Germline V gene sequence: CDR1 SGDLS, CDR2 YYNGEE. This CDR3 is CASSERVVNSPLHF. The CDR3 DNA reads as TGTGCCAGTTCCGAACGAGTCGTGAATTCACCCCTCCACTTT.

This rearrangement joins TRBV11-3 to TRBJ2-3, with a possible D match to TRBD1 (6 bases). Trimming removed 1 base at V and 1 base at J, with 12 bases between. The CDR3 is 16 residues long. Germline loops: CDR1 SGHNT, CDR2 YENEEA. The CDR3 region has the DNA TGTGCCAGCAGCTTAGGAGTGGCAGGGGGCACAGATACGCAGTATTTT. Translating it yields CASSLGVAGGTDTQYF.

This chain connects TRBV5-1 to TRBJ2-1; 8 nucleotides line up with TRBD2. V was clipped by 5 bases and J by 0 bases; unmatched bases: 10. Germline values: CDR1 SGHRS, CDR2 YFSETQ. CDR3 length: 17 residues. This chain's CDR3 is CASRAPRGESSYNEQFF. CDR3 DNA sequence: TGCGCCAGCAGAGCCCCGCGGGGGGAAAGCTCCTACAATGAGCAGTTCTTC.

The chain employs TRBV12-5 and TRBJ2-2; 11 bases are shared with TRBD1. The length of the CDR3 is 17 residues. Per germline, CDR1 LGHNT and CDR2 FRNRAP. The ends lost 5 bases at V and 4 bases at J; junction bases unmatched: 9. The CDR3 DNA reads TGTGCTAGTGGTCCAATACCGGGACAGGGGGGCACCGGGGAGCTGTTTTTT. Encoded protein: CASGPIPGQGGTGELFF.

This clone turned up a few times. The V gene is TRBV4-2, the J gene TRBJ2-2; D is possibly TRBD2 (5 bases). The ends were cut back, 3 bases at V and 0 bases at J, with 8 bases in the middle. Germline loops: CDR1 LGHNA, CDR2 YNFKEQ. This CDR3 spans 15 amino acids. Written as DNA, the CDR3 is TGTGCCAGCAGCCAGAGACTAACGAACACCGGGGAGCTGTTTTTT. Its protein is CASSQRLTNTGELFF.

This clone was seen only once. The chain links TRBV4-1 to TRBJ2-3; a weak D match, TRBD2 (5 bases). This CDR3 contains 15 residues. V shed 0 bases and J shed 6 bases, with 13 bases lying between them. CDR1 and CDR2 from the germline V gene are MGHRA and YSYEKL. The CDR3 is CASSQERRQSDTQYF. DNA of the CDR3: TGCGCCAGCAGCCAAGAGAGGAGGCAGTCGGATACGCAGTATTTT.

The CDR3 DNA reads TGTGCCAGTTCTAAGCGGGGGATACCTAGCACAGATACGCAGTATTTT. This gives the protein CASSKRGIPSTDTQYF. This chain links TRBV19 with TRBJ2-3; 8 positions agree with TRBD2. The V gene's germline CDR1 is LNHDA and CDR2 SQIVND (reference sequence). V dropped 8 bases and J dropped 0; count of bases not matched to a gene: 10. The CDR3 loop spans 16 amino acids. The variable domain in full, completed from reference TRBV19 and TRBJ2-3, reads DGGITQSPKYLFRKEGQNVTLSCEQNLNHDAMYWYRQDPGQGLRLIYYSQIVNDFQKGDIAEGYSVSREKKESFPLTVTSAQKNPTAFYLCASSKRGIPSTDTQYFGPGTRLTVL.

This clone has a handful of counts. V and J are TRBV19 and TRBJ1-2; D is possibly TRBD1 (5 bases). Germline CDR1 reads LNHDA; CDR2 reads SQIVND (reference sequence). This CDR3 is built from 14 residues. The V end lost 2 bases, the J end lost 4 bases, and 11 bases lay between the germline ends. CDR3 in amino acids: CASSISQALYGYTF. For the CDR3, the DNA is TGTGCCAGTAGTATATCACAGGCGCTCTATGGCTACACCTTC.

The chain links TRBV29-1 to TRBJ1-6; 8 bases are shared with TRBD1. Germline V CDR1 and CDR2: SQVTM, ANQGSEA. CDR3 length: 13 residues. Trimming removed 7 bases from V and 6 bases from J; junction bases left unmatched: 5. The CDR3 DNA reads TGCAGCGGGCAGACAGGGGCTAATTCACCCCTCCACTTT. It yields the protein CSGQTGANSPLHF.

The chain carries TRBV2 and TRBJ1-3; D might be TRBD1 (5 bases). V lost 8 bases, J lost 1 base, and 6 bases lay in between. The germline gives CDR1 SNHLY, CDR2 FYNNEI. The CDR3 length is 12 residues. CDR3 nucleotide sequence: TGTGCCAGCCGGGGGTCTGGAAACACCATATATTTT. Translated: CASRGSGNTIYF.

This clone appeared many times. The V call is TRBV6-1, the J call TRBJ2-6; possible D gene TRBD2, 5 bases. Germline V CDR1 and CDR2: MNHNS, SASEGT. This CDR3 is built from 14 residues. Trimming left V 11 bases short and J 3 bases short, with 14 bases between. The DNA for the CDR3 is TGTGCCGCGGGCATGCTCTTTGGGGCCAACGTCCTGACTTTC. Amino acids: CAAGMLFGANVLTF.

The chain couples TRBV7-2 to TRBJ1-1; D possibly corresponds to TRBD1 (5 bases). V gave up 4 bases and J gave up 5 bases, with 11 bases separating them. The CDR3 runs to 13 residues. Germline CDR1 and CDR2: SGHTA and FQGNSA. The CDR3 DNA is TGTGCCAGCAGCTCGCTCGGGGGGACTGAAGCTTTCTTT. It is translated as CASSSLGGTEAFF.

CDR3 amino acids: CSVERHPNTEAFF. The CDR3 DNA reads TGCAGCGTTGAGAGACACCCTAACACTGAAGCTTTCTTT. The V gene is TRBV29-1, the J gene TRBJ1-1, with D unresolved. The CDR3 extends over 13 amino acids. Germline CDR1 SQVTM, CDR2 ANQGSEA. The germline V and J ends were trimmed by 3 bases and 2 bases, with 10 bases remaining between them. Full variable domain (missing parts from reference TRBV29-1 and TRBJ1-1): SAVISQKPSRDICQRGTSLTIQCQVDSQVTMMFWYRQQPGQSLTLIATANQGSEATYESGFVIDKFPISRPNLTFSTLTVSNMSPEDSSIYLCSVERHPNTEAFFGQGTRLTVV.

The V and J genes are TRBV29-1 and TRBJ2-5; D perhaps matches TRBD1 (6 bases). Near its end, the DNA agrees better with TRBJ2-7, so the J call may be wrong. The CDR3 covers 14 residues. CDR1 is SQVTM, CDR2 ANQGSEA, per germline. CDR3 sequence (DNA): TGCAGCGTTTCCAGGGGATTGGCCTCCTACGAGCAGTACTTC. Translated: CSVSRGLASYEQYF.

V usage is TRBV7-8 and J usage is TRBJ2-1; D may be TRBD2 (7 bases). V dropped 2 bases and J dropped 3 bases, with 20 bases sitting between them. The CDR3 totals 18 residues. Per the germline V gene, CDR1 is SGHVS and CDR2 is FQNEAQ. CDR3 sequence (DNA): TGTGCCAGCAGCTTACCGAAGAGGAGGGGGGGGTTCTACAATGAGCAGTTCTTC. This translates into CASSLPKRRGGFYNEQFF.

The chain carries TRBV7-2 and TRBJ1-6, with 8 bases that match TRBD1. Germline V lookup: CDR1 SGHTA, CDR2 FQGNSA. This CDR3 is 17 amino acids long. V gave up 5 bases and J gave up 7 bases; unmatched junction bases: 13. The CDR3: CASSQTPTGGGNSPLHF. The CDR3 nucleotides read TGTGCCAGCAGCCAAACCCCCACAGGGGGAGGAAATTCACCCCTCCACTTT. The full variable domain, in which reference TRBV7-2 and TRBJ1-6 provide the parts outside the CDR3, is GAGVSQSPSNKVTEKGKDVELRCDPISGHTALYWYRQSLGQGLEFLIYFQGNSAPDKSGLPSDRFSAERTGGSVSTLTIQRTQQEDSAVYLCASSQTPTGGGNSPLHFGNGTRLTVT.

The rearrangement joins TRBV27 to TRBJ1-5; D is unresolved. This CDR3 contains 13 residues. V was shortened by 8 bases and J by 0 bases, with 8 bases between the two germline ends. CDR1 is MNHEY, CDR2 SMNVEV, per germline (reference sequence). The CDR3 coding sequence is TGTGCCAGCGGCCGGGATAGCAATCAGCCCCAGCATTTT. It translates to CASGRDSNQPQHF.

The J gene is TRBJ1-1, the V gene TRBV29-1, with TRBD1 as a possible D gene (6 bases). Germline-derived CDR1 and CDR2 are SQVTM and ANQGSEA. This CDR3 region has 12 residues. V lost 0 bases and J lost 5, with 7 bases in between. The CDR3 region has the DNA TGCAGCGTTGAAGATCAGGGGACTGAAGCTTTCTTT. The encoded protein is CSVEDQGTEAFF.

The chain has TRBV5-8 and TRBJ1-6, with D possibly matching TRBD1 (6 bases). The CDR3 sequence is 15 residues long. Germline CDR1 is SGHTS and CDR2 is YDEGEE. V lost 4 bases to trimming and J lost 7 bases, with 15 bases between them. The CDR3 sequence is CASSHRGGANSPLHF. CDR3 bases: TGTGCCAGCAGCCACCGGGGGGGGGCGAATTCACCCCTCCACTTT.

The chain links TRBV7-9 to TRBJ2-7, with 9 bases matching TRBD1. The CDR3 is 16 amino acids. With 5 bases clipped from V and 0 bases from J, the junction kept 8 bases outside the gene matches. Germline CDR1 is SEHNR and CDR2 is FQNEAQ (reference sequence). CDR3 nucleotides: TGTGCCAGCAGCCCAAACCCGGGACAGGGCTCCTACGAGCAGTACTTC. This sequence encodes CASSPNPGQGSYEQYF. The variable domain in full, completed from reference TRBV7-9 and TRBJ2-7, reads DTGVSQNPRHKITKRGQNVTFRCDPISEHNRLYWYRQTLGQGPEFLTYFQNEAQLEKSRLLSDRFSAERPKGSFSTLEIQRTEQGDSAMYLCASSPNPGQGSYEQYFGPGTRLTVT.

This clone occurred a few times. The chain uses TRBV27 and TRBJ1-1; D may be TRBD1 (5 bases). CDR1 and CDR2 (germline): MNHEY, SMNVEV (reference sequence). This CDR3 has 13 residues. Trimming cost V 1 base and J 8 bases, with 11 bases left between them. The CDR3 bases are TGTGCCAGCAGTTTATTCCAGGGAAACGAAGCTTTCTTT. As protein: CASSLFQGNEAFF.